A single sample gave rise to the 30 T cell receptor beta chains below, sequenced in a study of T cell changes during pregnancy in multiple sclerosis. Profiled with immunoSEQ multiplex PCR; TCRdb holds only in-frame clones, not every one. Here the sample spans approximately 90,000 clones, approximately 89% being singletons. Sequences were derived from peripheral blood, sampled in the first trimester of pregnancy. These TCRs come from a female donor with multiple sclerosis, enrolled in a pregnancy study.

The chain uses TRBV2 and TRBJ2-2; D is ambiguous. The CDR3 length is 14 residues. Trimming removed 10 bases at V and 3 bases at J, with 15 bases between. In germline, CDR1 is SNHLY, CDR2 FYNNEI. The CDR3 spells CAILRLEDTGELFF. The DNA for the CDR3 is TGTGCCATCTTAAGACTCGAGGACACCGGGGAGCTGTTTTTT.

For this clone: Other DNA variants within this sample encode the same CDR3. The genes are TRBV5-1 and TRBJ2-4, with 8 bases lining up with TRBD2. This CDR3 has 14 amino acids. Germline V lookup: CDR1 SGHRS, CDR2 YFSETQ. Trimming removed 4 bases from V and 2 bases from J; junction bases left unmatched: 2. Here the CDR3 DNA reads TGCGCCAGCAGCCCGGGGGGGCCCAAAAACATTCAGTACTTC. Its protein is CASSPGGPKNIQYF. The variable domain in full, completed from reference TRBV5-1 and TRBJ2-4, reads KAGVTQTPRYLIKTRGQQVTLSCSPISGHRSVSWYQQTPGQGLQFLFEYFSETQRNKGNFPGRFSGRQFSNSRSEMNVSTLELGDSALYLCASSPGGPKNIQYFGAGTRLSVL.

V gene TRBV6-1 combines with J gene TRBJ2-2; 8 nucleotides line up with TRBD2. With V trimmed by 3 bases and J by 6 bases, 9 bases remained unmatched. This CDR3 region has 16 residues. Germline V gene lookup returns CDR1 MNHNS and CDR2 SASEGT. The CDR3 is CASSDIAGWGAGELFF. Written as DNA, the CDR3 is TGTGCCAGCAGTGATATAGCGGGGTGGGGCGCCGGGGAGCTGTTTTTT.

Written as DNA, the CDR3 is TGTGCCAGCAGCTTAAGTACAGGGGCCTACGAGCAGTACTTC. Amino acids: CASSLSTGAYEQYF. The chain has TRBV7-9 and TRBJ2-7; 7 bases are shared with TRBD1. This CDR3 contains 14 residues. With V trimmed by 2 bases and J by 2 bases, 3 bases remained unmatched. Per the germline V gene, CDR1 is SEHNR and CDR2 is FQNEAQ (reference sequence).

V and J are TRBV5-1 and TRBJ2-3, with TRBD2 as a possible D gene (5 bases). Germline values: CDR1 SGHRS, CDR2 YFSETQ. The germline V and J ends were trimmed by 1 base and 4 bases, with 7 bases remaining between them. The CDR3 has 13 amino acids. The CDR3, as DNA: TGCGCCAGCAGCTTGCCTAGCCCAGATACGCAGTATTTT. The encoded protein is CASSLPSPDTQYF.

This sequence joins TRBV14 and TRBJ2-7, with 8 bases that match TRBD1. The CDR3 consists of 16 residues. J was trimmed by 5 bases and V by 0 bases; bases with no gene match: 9. CDR1 is SGHDN, CDR2 FVKESK, per germline. The CDR3 is CASSQDLLAGGNEQYF. The CDR3 bases are TGTGCCAGCAGCCAAGACCTACTGGCAGGGGGCAACGAGCAGTACTTC.

The chain is built from TRBV4-2 and TRBJ1-6, with D uncertain. V shed 0 bases and J shed 10 bases, with 10 bases lying between them. The CDR3 runs to 14 residues. CDR1 and CDR2 (germline): LGHNA, YNFKEQ. This CDR3 reads CASSQDEGSSPLHF. CDR3 nucleotide sequence: TGTGCCAGCAGCCAAGATGAGGGTAGCTCACCCCTCCACTTT.

The chain is built from TRBV14 and TRBJ2-3; 11 positions match TRBD2. CDR1 is SGHDN and CDR2 is FVKESK in the germline V gene. V lost 1 base to trimming and J lost 4 bases; unmatched junction nucleotides: 4. The CDR3 spans 16 residues. CDR3 DNA: TGTGCCAGCAGCCAAGGGCTACTAGCGGGGGCAGATACGCAGTATTTT. It translates to CASSQGLLAGADTQYF.

This chain uses TRBV4-3 with TRBJ2-7; weak D call: TRBD2 (7 bases). The CDR3 covers 15 residues. The V end was cut by 1 base, the J end by 3 bases, with 13 bases between. Per germline, CDR1 LGHNA and CDR2 YSLEER. CDR3 sequence: CASSQVGGGGYEQYF. CDR3 DNA: TGCGCCAGCAGCCAAGTAGGAGGGGGGGGCTACGAGCAGTACTTC.

CDR3 sequence reads: CASIPGGNQPQHF. The DNA of the CDR3 is TGTGCCAGCATACCAGGGGGTAATCAGCCCCAGCATTTT. The V and J genes are TRBV6-6 and TRBJ1-5, with 7 bases identical to TRBD1. Looked up from germline, CDR1 is MNHNY and CDR2 is SVGAGI (reference sequence). The CDR3 covers 13 residues. After removal of 7 bases from V and 4 bases from J, the junction contained 4 bases not matched to a gene.

Written as DNA, the CDR3 is TGTGCCAGCAGCTCCAGGATTCCTAACTATGGCTACACCTTC. Its protein is CASSSRIPNYGYTF. This chain uses TRBV6-5 with TRBJ1-2, with no clear D. This CDR3 region has 14 residues. Trimming shortened V by 6 bases and J by 0 bases, and 11 bases separated the two germline ends. Germline V gene sequence: CDR1 MNHEY, CDR2 SVGAGI.

V gene TRBV30 combines with J gene TRBJ2-3; 9 bases match TRBD2. J was trimmed by 3 bases and V by 3 bases; bases with no gene match: 10. This CDR3 contains 16 residues. The germline gives CDR1 GTSNPN, CDR2 SVGIG (reference sequence). Here the CDR3 reads CAWRKGASGRTDTQYF. In DNA, the CDR3 is TGTGCCTGGAGGAAGGGGGCCAGCGGGAGGACAGATACGCAGTATTTT.

The chain carries TRBV28 and TRBJ1-2; 9 bases agree with TRBD1. Germline CDR1 and CDR2: MDHEN and SYDVKM. CDR3 length: 17 residues. The trim removed 3 bases at V and 4 bases at J, leaving 12 bases unmatched. The CDR3 sequence is CASSFYRDRVLFYGYTF. CDR3 coding DNA: TGTGCCAGCAGTTTCTACCGGGACAGGGTATTATTCTATGGCTACACCTTC.

V gene TRBV5-1 combines with J gene TRBJ2-1; 8 nucleotides align to TRBD1. The germline V gene encodes CDR1 SGHRS and CDR2 YFSETQ. This CDR3 has 14 amino acids. V was pared by 4 bases and J by 9 bases, with 9 bases of the junction left unmatched. CDR3 sequence (DNA): TGCGCCAGCAGCCAGGGACAGGAGTACGGTGAGCAGTTCTTC. Residues: CASSQGQEYGEQFF.

This clone was observed a few times. The rearrangement links TRBV30 to TRBJ1-1; TRBD1 is a possible D gene (6 bases). CDR1 and CDR2 (germline): GTSNPN, SVGIG (reference sequence). The CDR3 loop spans 12 amino acids. V lost 0 bases and J 8 bases, leaving 10 bases between the germline ends. The chain's CDR3 is CAWSVSGVEAFF. In DNA, the CDR3 is TGTGCCTGGAGTGTATCAGGGGTAGAAGCTTTCTTT.

The chain carries TRBV4-3 and TRBJ2-2; D may be TRBD2 (5 bases). Trimming left V 0 bases short and J 7 bases short, with 9 bases between. The germline gives CDR1 LGHNA, CDR2 YSLEER. The CDR3 has 14 amino acids. CDR3 amino acids: CASSQDRSGGELFF. The CDR3 DNA is TGCGCCAGCAGCCAAGATCGGAGCGGCGGGGAGCTGTTTTTT.

This rearrangement joins TRBV19 to TRBJ1-1, with D unclear. The length of the CDR3 is 10 residues. Germline lookup yields CDR1 LNHDA and CDR2 SQIVND (reference sequence). Trimming took off 10 bases at V and 3 bases at J, with 6 bases between the two ends. The CDR3 spells CATGYTEAFF. The CDR3 coding sequence is TGTGCCACGGGGTACACTGAAGCTTTCTTT.

A single count supports this clone. The V gene is TRBV2, the J gene TRBJ2-5; 7 positions match TRBD1. Germline V gene data show CDR1 as SNHLY and CDR2 as FYNNEI. V shed 7 bases and J 1 base; nucleotides not matched to a gene: 6. The CDR3 has 14 residues. CDR3 coding DNA: TGTGCCAGCACTGGACAGGCGATCCAAGAGACCCAGTACTTC. It encodes CASTGQAIQETQYF.

CDR3 nucleotides: TGTGCCAGCAGTACCTCAGGGAGGGCCTCCGAGCAGTACTTC. Translation: CASSTSGRASEQYF. The chain carries TRBV7-9 and TRBJ2-7; 7 bases are a match to TRBD2. Unmatched junction bases numbered 11, after V lost 6 bases and J lost 6 bases. The CDR3 is 14 amino acids. CDR1 and CDR2 from the germline V gene are SEHNR and FQNEAQ (reference sequence).

The chain uses TRBV19 and TRBJ2-1, with 9 bases identical to TRBD2. The CDR3 consists of 16 residues. The V gene end was trimmed by 4 bases and the J gene end by 9 bases; junction bases not matched to a gene: 13. Germline V gene sequence: CDR1 LNHDA, CDR2 SQIVND (reference sequence). CDR3: CASSTPSRSGSAEQFF. The DNA of the CDR3 is TGTGCCAGTAGTACACCCTCGCGTAGCGGGAGTGCTGAGCAGTTCTTC.

The chain recombines TRBV4-3 with TRBJ1-6; 9 bases are a match to TRBD1. Germline V lookup: CDR1 LGHNA, CDR2 YSLEER. The J segment lost 7 bases and the V segment lost 1 base, leaving 8 bases of the junction unmatched. This CDR3 is 17 amino acids long. The CDR3 here is CASSQVATGGGNSPLHF. The CDR3 bases are TGCGCCAGCAGCCAAGTGGCGACAGGGGGTGGAAATTCACCCCTCCACTTT.

The genes are TRBV5-1 and TRBJ2-3; no clear D gene. V lost 9 bases and J 3 bases, leaving 11 bases between the germline ends. From germline, CDR1 is SGHRS and CDR2 YFSETQ. The CDR3 spans 12 residues. Here the CDR3 DNA reads TGCGCCACCGACGACATTACAGATACGCAGTATTTT. Protein sequence: CATDDITDTQYF.

This clone was counted a single time. This chain uses TRBV28 with TRBJ1-5; TRBD1 agrees at 7 bases. Germline lookup yields CDR1 MDHEN and CDR2 SYDVKM. CDR3 length: 16 residues. The V segment lost 5 bases and the J segment 0 bases; nucleotides outside the gene matches: 7. The CDR3 DNA is TGTGCCAGCAGTCCCGGGACAGATAATAGCAATCAGCCCCAGCATTTT. Translating gives CASSPGTDNSNQPQHF.

This chain joins TRBV4-1 and TRBJ2-7, with D perhaps matching TRBD2 (7 bases). This CDR3 comprises 13 residues. From germline, CDR1 is MGHRA and CDR2 YSYEKL. V lost 4 bases to trimming and J lost 5 bases, with 12 bases between them. The CDR3, as DNA: TGCGCCAGCAGCCTGGGGGGGCTCAACGAGCAGTACTTC. This encodes CASSLGGLNEQYF.

The rearrangement links TRBV5-1 to TRBJ1-6, with D tentatively TRBD1 (5 bases). V was shortened by 4 bases and J by 9 bases, with 11 bases between the two germline ends. Germline V CDR1 and CDR2: SGHRS, YFSETQ. The CDR3 runs 13 residues. The CDR3 sequence is CASSLSQGSPLHF. In nucleotides, the CDR3 is TGCGCCAGCAGCCTGTCTCAGGGTTCACCCCTCCACTTT.

In its sample, this clone was seen a few times. The J gene is TRBJ1-1, the V gene TRBV5-1, with 7 bases matching TRBD1. Looked up from germline, CDR1 is SGHRS and CDR2 is YFSETQ. V was pared by 5 bases and J by 5 bases, with 15 bases of the junction left unmatched. The CDR3 is 16 amino acids. CDR3 DNA sequence: TGCGCCAGCAGTCGTCCGAGCCCGACAGGGAGAACTGAAGCTTTCTTT. It codes for CASSRPSPTGRTEAFF.

This chain joins TRBV7-3 and TRBJ2-5, with D hard to call. V was pared by 5 bases and J by 3 bases, with 10 bases between. Germline V gene sequence: CDR1 SGHTA, CDR2 FQGTGA. This CDR3 contains 13 residues. CDR3 nucleotides: TGTGCCAGCAGCCCCCACAGAGAAGAGACCCAGTACTTC. Encoded protein: CASSPHREETQYF.

This chain links TRBV4-2 with TRBJ1-5, with D perhaps TRBD1 (5 bases). Germline V gene data show CDR1 as LGHNA and CDR2 as YNFKEQ. V lost 5 bases, J lost 0 bases, and 11 bases lay in between. CDR3 length: 15 residues. Here the CDR3 reads CASSDRQNSNQPQHF. The CDR3 coding sequence is TGTGCCAGCAGCGACAGACAGAATAGCAATCAGCCCCAGCATTTT.

This chain links TRBV7-2 with TRBJ1-2; a possible D gene is TRBD1 (6 bases). Germline V lookup: CDR1 SGHTA, CDR2 FQGNSA. Deletions cut 5 bases from V and 0 bases from J, with 22 bases between. CDR3 length: 18 amino acids. The CDR3 DNA reads as TGTGCCAGCAGCCTCAGGGTCTTAGGGGGTCTAGCTAACTATGGCTACACCTTC. This sequence encodes CASSLRVLGGLANYGYTF. Full variable domain (missing parts from reference TRBV7-2 and TRBJ1-2): GAGVSQSPSNKVTEKGKDVELRCDPISGHTALYWYRQSLGQGLEFLIYFQGNSAPDKSGLPSDRFSAERTGGSVSTLTIQRTQQEDSAVYLCASSLRVLGGLANYGYTFGSGTRLTVV.

Points on this clone: The same CDR3 arises from other DNA sequences in this sample as well. The chain has TRBV2 and TRBJ2-7, with D tentatively TRBD2 (5 bases). Germline CDR1 SNHLY, CDR2 FYNNEI. This CDR3 is 15 amino acids long. Between the trimmed V and J ends, which lost 0 bases and 0 bases, there was a span of 9 bases. The CDR3 coding sequence is TGTGCCAGCAGTGAAGCGCGTGGGAGCTCCTACGAGCAGTACTTC. This gives the protein CASSEARGSSYEQYF.